This T cell receptor beta chain was recorded in a study of graft-versus-host responses after intestinal transplantation. Looking at the study overall: Every recipient underwent anti-thymocyte globulin induction, then tacrolimus and steroids for 2 to 3 years. Findings of the study overall: Peak levels of circulating GvH clones tracked with early post-transplant HvG declines. Recipient marrow harbored GvH clones, some of which surfaced first in ileum or blood.

Only in-frame clones appear in the TCRdb table, and some are missing; sequencing was by immunoSEQ multiplex PCR. The sample has about 100,000 clones, about 88% seen once. As regards this clone: Antigen: not known.

The ends were cut back, 5 bases at V and 7 bases at J, with 11 bases in the middle. Per the germline V gene, CDR1 is MDHEN and CDR2 is SYDVKM. The CDR3 runs 13 residues. The J gene is TRBJ2-2, the V gene TRBV28; a weak D match, TRBD2 (6 bases). The sequence was obtained from a human donor who was the organ donor for an intestinal transplant. Source: unstimulated CD4+ T cells sorted from spleen or lymph node cells, taken before transplant. In nucleotides, the CDR3 is TGTGCCAGCAGTGGTAGGAGGGACGGGGAGCTGTTTTTT. It translates to CASSGRRDGELFF.